Listed here is a single T cell receptor (beta chain). This entry belongs to a study of shared clonotypes between healthy human individuals. Generated by immunoSEQ multiplex PCR, the TCRdb table keeps only in-frame clones and is missing some. This table has roughly 680,000 clones, 55% to 80% appearing once. This clonotype was sampled from a woman between 25 and 40 years old in good health. The source material was memory CD4+ T cells sorted from blood. Subset specified: CD45RA-negative fraction.

This chain's CDR3 is CASSKSGTSSYEQYF. DNA for the CDR3: TGTGCCAGCAGTAAAAGCGGGACGAGCTCCTACGAGCAGTACTTC. The chain combines TRBV7-2 with TRBJ2-7, with TRBD2 identical over 7 bases. J lost 0 bases, V lost 6 bases, and 8 bases had no gene match. The CDR3 covers 15 residues. Germline loops: CDR1 SGHTA, CDR2 FQGNSA.